Presented here are 32 T cell receptor beta chains from one specimen sequenced in a study of shared clonotypes between healthy human individuals (dated by TCRdb to the early 2020s). Libraries came from the immunoSEQ multiplex PCR assay. TCRdb re-hosts the immuneACCESS table, in-frame sequences only. Its copies lack some clones; in the studies checked, an unresolved V gene accounts for under half of them, and the cause for the rest is not known. Here the sample has roughly 1.4 million clones; about 98.5% occur a single time. Clones ranked in the top ten supply around 0.38% of the sample. The source material was naive CD4+ T cells sorted from blood. The label giving this sample's cell subset or site can be read as: CD45RA+ positively selected. Every receptor here comes from a man aged 30 to 39 in good health.

This chain connects TRBV5-1 to TRBJ2-3; D unclear. CDR1 and CDR2 from the germline V gene are SGHRS and YFSETQ. The CDR3 loop spans 14 amino acids. V dropped 5 bases and J dropped 2 bases, with 12 bases sitting between them. Here the CDR3 DNA reads TGCGCCAGCAGGCTCCGACAAATCACAGATACGCAGTATTTT. Translated, it gives CASRLRQITDTQYF.

The chain employs TRBV4-3 and TRBJ2-1; 7 positions agree with TRBD1. Germline values: CDR1 LGHNA, CDR2 YSLEER. V shed 4 bases and J 6 bases; nucleotides not matched to a gene: 3. The CDR3 runs 13 residues. CDR3 in amino acids: CASSRGTVNEQFF. CDR3 bases: TGCGCCAGCAGCCGGGGGACAGTCAATGAGCAGTTCTTC.

The rearrangement uses TRBV19 and TRBJ2-2; the D is unclear. CDR3 length: 13 residues. Germline V CDR1 and CDR2: LNHDA, SQIVND (reference sequence). V was shortened by 0 bases and J by 4 bases, with 3 bases between the two germline ends. CDR3 DNA: TGTGCCAGTAGTATAGAGATCACCGGGGAGCTGTTTTTT. Protein: CASSIEITGELFF.

This chain connects TRBV25-1 to TRBJ2-1, with TRBD2 identical over 9 bases. Per germline, CDR1 MGHDK and CDR2 SYGVNS. There are 14 residues in the CDR3. The V segment lost 6 bases and the J segment 5 bases; nucleotides outside the gene matches: 5. The CDR3 reads CASRGLALHNEQFF. CDR3 DNA sequence: TGTGCCAGCAGGGGACTAGCTCTGCACAATGAGCAGTTCTTC.

The rearrangement links TRBV19 to TRBJ1-2; TRBD1 aligns across 7 bases. This CDR3 region has 15 residues. Trimming took 4 bases from V and 2 from J; bases not matched to a gene: 7. Germline V CDR1 and CDR2: LNHDA, SQIVND (reference sequence). CDR3 coding DNA: TGTGCCAGTAGTACCCGCAGGGGGAGAAACTATGGCTACACCTTC. Protein product: CASSTRRGRNYGYTF.

The CDR3 reads CASSLQSQGNTGELFF. The CDR3 DNA follows: TGTGCCAGCAGCTTACAATCACAGGGGAACACCGGGGAGCTGTTTTTT. The V and J genes are TRBV7-3 and TRBJ2-2; D possibly corresponds to TRBD1 (6 bases). Germline loops: CDR1 SGHTA, CDR2 FQGTGA. Trimming shortened V by 2 bases and J by 1 base, and 11 bases separated the two germline ends. The CDR3 totals 16 residues.

V gene TRBV6-6 combines with J gene TRBJ2-3; D unclear. Germline lookup yields CDR1 MNHNY and CDR2 SVGAGI (reference sequence). Trimming removed 5 bases at V and 3 bases at J, with 15 bases between. The CDR3 consists of 15 residues. As DNA, the CDR3 is TGTGCCAGCAGTCCGACCGGCCCGGAGACAGATACGCAGTATTTT. This encodes CASSPTGPETDTQYF.

V and J are TRBV5-4 and TRBJ2-1, with 8 bases fitting TRBD1. Germline V CDR1 and CDR2: SGHNT, YYREEE (reference sequence). V shed 4 bases, J shed 8 bases, and the junction held 8 bases outside the gene matches. There are 14 residues in the CDR3. CDR3 amino acids: CASSNGQGRYEQFF. The CDR3 DNA reads as TGTGCCAGCAGCAATGGACAGGGTCGGTATGAGCAGTTCTTC.

The J gene is TRBJ2-1, the V gene TRBV11-2; 8 bases fit TRBD1. Germline-derived CDR1 and CDR2 are SGHAT and FQNNGV. This CDR3 is built from 17 residues. The J segment lost 0 bases and the V segment lost 3 bases, leaving 7 bases of the junction unmatched. The CDR3 spells CASSFRPQGASYNEQFF. DNA of the CDR3: TGTGCCAGCAGCTTTAGACCGCAGGGGGCCTCCTACAATGAGCAGTTCTTC.

This sequence joins TRBV30 and TRBJ2-7; D not certain. V lost 0 bases to trimming and J lost 4 bases, with 19 bases between them. The CDR3 runs to 16 residues. The V gene's germline CDR1 is GTSNPN and CDR2 SVGIG (reference sequence). The CDR3 DNA follows: TGTGCCTGGAGTGTAATGGGTGCCGTGGGATCGTACGAGCAGTACTTC. The encoded protein is CAWSVMGAVGSYEQYF. Filled out from reference TRBV30 and TRBJ2-7, the complete variable domain reads SQTIHQWPATLVQPVGSPLSLECTVEGTSNPNLYWYRQAAGRGLQLLFYSVGIGQISSEVPQNLSASRPQDRQFILSSKKLLLSDSGFYLCAWSVMGAVGSYEQYFGPGTRLTVT.

The V call is TRBV18, the J call TRBJ1-1; D uncertain. CDR1 is KGHSH, CDR2 LQKENI, per germline. This CDR3 spans 13 amino acids. Trimming stripped 0 bases from V and 1 base from J, with 3 bases between. CDR3 DNA sequence: TGTGCCAGCTCACCACCGCCGAACACTGAAGCTTTCTTT. This sequence encodes CASSPPPNTEAFF.

This chain connects TRBV4-1 to TRBJ2-3; a weak D match, TRBD2 (6 bases). The germline V gene has CDR1 MGHRA and CDR2 YSYEKL. Trimming took 0 bases from V and 0 from J, leaving 10 bases between them. The CDR3 runs to 16 residues. The CDR3 sequence: CASSQESGVSTDTQYF. CDR3 DNA sequence: TGCGCCAGCAGCCAAGAGTCGGGAGTGAGCACAGATACGCAGTATTTT.

The rearrangement uses TRBV10-3 and TRBJ1-5; D uncertain. The CDR3 extends over 15 amino acids. CDR1 is ENHRY, CDR2 SYGVKD, per germline. V gave up 0 bases and J gave up 6 bases, with 12 bases separating them. The CDR3 spells CAISESTRESQPQHF. For the CDR3, the DNA is TGTGCCATCAGTGAGTCTACGAGGGAAAGTCAGCCCCAGCATTTT.

This rearrangement joins TRBV6-1 to TRBJ2-3, with D tentatively TRBD1 (6 bases). This CDR3 is 17 amino acids long. V lost 2 bases and J lost 2, with 17 bases in between. CDR1 and CDR2 from the germline V gene are MNHNS and SASEGT. The CDR3 DNA reads as TGTGCCAGCAGTGAATACCGGACAGCTGGAAACACAGATACGCAGTATTTT. This sequence encodes CASSEYRTAGNTDTQYF.

In this sample, this clone turned up once. The V gene is TRBV27, the J gene TRBJ1-2; D ambiguous. This CDR3 is 14 amino acids long. Trimming left V 4 bases short and J 4 bases short, with 13 bases between. Germline V gene sequence: CDR1 MNHEY, CDR2 SMNVEV (reference sequence). CDR3 residues: CASSSTPLPYGYTF. The CDR3 DNA sequence: TGTGCCAGCAGTTCGACCCCCCTCCCCTATGGCTACACCTTC.

This rearrangement joins TRBV4-1 to TRBJ2-2, with a possible D match to TRBD2 (6 bases). CDR1 and CDR2 from the germline V gene are MGHRA and YSYEKL. The CDR3 runs to 17 residues. The V gene lost 1 base and the J gene lost 5 bases, with 17 bases spanning the gap. In DNA form, the CDR3 reads TGCGCCAGCAGCCAAGGAAGCGGGCTCCTTAGGACCGGGGAGCTGTTTTTT. This gives the protein CASSQGSGLLRTGELFF.

This chain links TRBV13 with TRBJ1-1, with D uncertain. The CDR3 runs 14 residues. Germline V lookup: CDR1 PRHDT, CDR2 FYEKMQ (reference sequence). The V gene lost 8 bases and the J gene lost 0 bases, with 13 bases spanning the gap. CDR3 nucleotide sequence: TGTGCCAGCCTACACGTCTATATGAACACTGAAGCTTTCTTT. Protein: CASLHVYMNTEAFF.

This chain connects TRBV10-3 to TRBJ2-7, with TRBD1 matching over 9 bases. This CDR3 is 15 amino acids long. With 4 bases clipped from V and 4 bases from J, the junction kept 8 bases outside the gene matches. Looked up from germline, CDR1 is ENHRY and CDR2 is SYGVKD. CDR3 coding DNA: TGTGCCATCAGTGTTAGGGACAGGGCCGCTTACGAGCAGTACTTC. This translates into CAISVRDRAAYEQYF.

The V call is TRBV7-2, the J call TRBJ2-3; D tentatively fits TRBD1 or TRBD2 (6 bases each). V lost 1 base, J lost 0 bases, and 14 bases lay in between. This CDR3 has 17 amino acids. Germline CDR1 is SGHTA and CDR2 is FQGNSA. The CDR3 coding sequence is TGTGCCAGCAGCTTAGGGGGGGCCGGGTCTAGCACAGATACGCAGTATTTT. Residues: CASSLGGAGSSTDTQYF.

With respect to this clone: The sample has other DNA sequences that encode this CDR3 too. The chain combines TRBV28 with TRBJ2-7; 10 bases line up with TRBD1. CDR3 length equals 15 residues. V lost 4 bases and J lost 4; bases outside the gene matches: 7. CDR1 MDHEN and CDR2 SYDVKM come from the germline V gene. The CDR3 DNA follows: TGTGCCAGCAGTTCTCCCGGGACAGGGGCTTACGAGCAGTACTTC. This gives the protein CASSSPGTGAYEQYF.

The chain has TRBV14 and TRBJ1-1; D ambiguous. In germline, CDR1 is SGHDN, CDR2 FVKESK. Trimming took 4 bases from V and 3 from J, leaving 9 bases between them. The CDR3 runs 13 residues. The CDR3 DNA reads TGTGCCAGCAGCCTAGGACGGTACACTGAAGCTTTCTTT. Its protein is CASSLGRYTEAFF.

This clone is a singleton in its sample. This sample also contains other DNA sequences that code for the same CDR3. The V call is TRBV29-1, the J call TRBJ2-3; no clear D. With 6 bases removed from V and 1 base from J, the gap between germline ends came to 8 bases. CDR3 length equals 12 residues. Germline V gene lookup returns CDR1 SQVTM and CDR2 ANQGSEA. The CDR3 nucleotides are TGCAGCGTGGCTAGTGGCACAGATACGCAGTATTTT. Its translation is CSVASGTDTQYF.

This clone was recorded once. The DNA is left out, because the CDR3 cannot be placed on it with certainty; the CDR3 is given as TCRdb lists it. The chain's CDR3 is CASSFGPGRAEQYF. The V call is TRBV28, the J call TRBJ2-7. The CDR3 spans 14 amino acids, including both terminal residues. CDR1 is MDHEN and CDR2 is SYDVKM in the germline V gene.

The chain has TRBV11-2 and TRBJ1-1; 8 bases align to TRBD1. V was pared by 8 bases and J by 4 bases, with 18 bases of the junction left unmatched. CDR1 and CDR2 (germline): SGHAT, FQNNGV. CDR3 length equals 17 residues. The CDR3 spells CASQKGQATRPGTEAFF. In nucleotides, the CDR3 is TGTGCCAGCCAAAAGGGACAGGCAACTCGACCGGGCACTGAAGCTTTCTTT.

This clone was counted once. The V gene is TRBV6-5, the J gene TRBJ2-7; perhaps D is TRBD1 or TRBD2 (5 bases each). This CDR3 has 15 residues. V was clipped by 0 bases and J by 4 bases, with 13 bases between them. Germline lookup yields CDR1 MNHEY and CDR2 SVGAGI. The CDR3 is CASSYSGDAGYEQYF. The CDR3 DNA reads as TGTGCCAGCAGTTACTCGGGGGACGCCGGGTACGAGCAGTACTTC.

The rearrangement uses TRBV27 and TRBJ2-3, with D unclear. Trimming cost V 4 bases and J 1 base, with 6 bases left between them. This CDR3 is 13 amino acids long. From germline, CDR1 is MNHEY and CDR2 SMNVEV (reference sequence). This CDR3 is CASSSHGTDTQYF. The CDR3 coding sequence is TGTGCCAGCAGTTCCCATGGCACAGATACGCAGTATTTT.

The chain couples TRBV28 to TRBJ2-3; maybe TRBD1 (6 bases). Trimming left V 3 bases short and J 3 bases short, with 16 bases between. CDR3 length: 16 residues. CDR1 is MDHEN, CDR2 SYDVKM, per germline. The CDR3 is CASSFPPQGRTDTQYF. Written as DNA, the CDR3 is TGTGCCAGCAGTTTTCCTCCTCAGGGGAGAACAGATACGCAGTATTTT.

This clone was counted once. J is TRBJ2-3 and V is TRBV18; a possible D gene is TRBD1 (6 bases). The CDR3 totals 16 residues. The V end was cut by 3 bases, the J end by 2 bases, with 15 bases between. Germline CDR1 reads KGHSH; CDR2 reads LQKENI. The CDR3 is CASSPTGQGNTDTQYF. The CDR3 DNA follows: TGTGCCAGCTCACCCACGGGCCAGGGGAACACAGATACGCAGTATTTT. Drawing the rest from reference TRBV18 and TRBJ2-3, the complete variable domain is NAGVMQNPRHLVRRRGQEARLRCSPMKGHSHVYWYRQLPEEGLKFMVYLQKENIIDESGMPKERFSAEFPKEGPSILRIQQVVRGDSAAYFCASSPTGQGNTDTQYFGPGTRLTVL.

This chain links TRBV25-1 with TRBJ1-1; D unclear. CDR3 length: 16 amino acids. Trimming cost V 4 bases and J 5 bases, with 20 bases left between them. Germline V gene sequence: CDR1 MGHDK, CDR2 SYGVNS. CDR3 residues: CASSVRAAGRKTEAFF. Written as DNA, the CDR3 is TGTGCCAGCAGTGTGAGAGCAGCCGGGAGAAAAACTGAAGCTTTCTTT.

The chain combines TRBV29-1 with TRBJ1-2; D possibly corresponds to TRBD1 (5 bases). Trimming took 6 bases from V and 7 from J, leaving 21 bases between them. Per the germline V gene, CDR1 is SQVTM and CDR2 is ANQGSEA. The CDR3 sequence is 14 residues long. In DNA form, the CDR3 reads TGCAGCGTCCTAATGTGGGACGAGAGATCTGGCTACACCTTC. This translates into CSVLMWDERSGYTF.

Written as DNA, the CDR3 is TGTGCCAGCAGTTTAAAGGCTAGCGGGAGAGAGACCCAGTACTTC. It translates to CASSLKASGRETQYF. This rearrangement joins TRBV27 to TRBJ2-5; 10 bases are shared with TRBD2. Trimming cost V 2 bases and J 4 bases; bases outside gene matches: 4. Germline loops: CDR1 MNHEY, CDR2 SMNVEV (reference sequence). The length of the CDR3 is 15 residues.

This CDR3 is CASRALALISDTQYF. In DNA, the CDR3 is TGTGCCAGCCGCGCTCTAGCGTTGATTTCAGATACGCAGTATTTT. V is TRBV27 and J is TRBJ2-3; tentatively, D is TRBD2 (6 bases). This CDR3 is 15 amino acids long. V lost 8 bases and J lost 4, with 19 bases in between. Germline lookup yields CDR1 MNHEY and CDR2 SMNVEV (reference sequence).